Described below is a single T cell receptor (beta chain) sequence and its context. What this receptor recognizes is not known. No base qualities exist here, and no much larger clone lies one base off it. Each collaborating institution followed its own protocols to collect whole blood in K2EDTA tubes. For TCRbeta analysis, collaborators shipped samples as frozen whole blood, isolated PBMCs, or DNA extracted from either of those sample types. The sample originates from a study of blood T cell repertoires in COVID-19 (dated by TCRdb to the early 2020s). In terms of the full investigation: The collaborator samples originated in the United States, Italy and Spain and spanned the acute and convalescent phases of COVID-19. Samples were obtained from the ongoing ImmuneRACE study (first 160 participants) and from approximately 1,200 subjects provided by 6 global collaborators. The dataset comprised deeply sampled blood TCRbeta repertoires from subjects exposed to, actively infected with, or recovered from COVID-19. The prospective study material was composed of cDNA or gDNA derived from T cells, B-cell-depleted T cells, or PBMCs. Where HLA class I and class II types were available, the types were taken from metadata supplied by the sample provider, not from assay-based typing. The sample metadata nearly always contained a de-identified subject ID, COVID-19 status, age in years and sex. The repertoires were released in a freely available public database intended as a resource for research on the immune response to SARS-CoV-2.

The immunoSEQ Assay, a bias-controlled multiplex PCR, was used to amplify TCRbeta CDR3 regions from genomic DNA. The study's own analysis went as follows. The number of nucleated cells in each sample was estimated by amplification of reference gene primers within the assay. To quantify the absolute abundance of each unique TCRbeta CDR3 rearrangement, sequence reads were collapsed and filtered. Productive Simpson clonality was computed per sample as the square root of Simpson's diversity index over productive rearrangements. TCRdb carries this immuneACCESS record with in-frame sequences only. Its versions omit some clonotypes, under half of them owing to an unresolved V gene in the studies checked, with the rest unexplained. V and J calls plus clone size are reproduced from that table; the DNA served to infer D and trimming. Counted in this sample were about 200,000 clones; approximately 84% of them appeared once. Of the sample, approximately 6% falls within the top ten clones.

After removal of 6 bases from V and 8 bases from J, the junction retains 16 bases not matched to a gene. CDR1 and CDR2, per the germline V gene, are MDHEN and SYDVKM. The CDR3 measures 16 amino acids from cysteine to phenylalanine. Just the 48-base CDR3 DNA is kept, in frame starting at base 1. Broad study findings and their caveats: The quantity of clinical and demographic metadata differed by source and by participant and was supplied without curation.

This sequence was found in an elderly man with acute or convalescent COVID-19. The sample was peripheral blood. The V and J segments used are TRBV28 and TRBJ1-1; TRBD1 lines up with 9 middle nucleotides. Here is the DNA: TGTGCCAGCAGCTTTACCGGACAGGGGTCTTACATCGAAGCTTTCTTT. The encoded protein is CASSFTGQGSYIEAFF.